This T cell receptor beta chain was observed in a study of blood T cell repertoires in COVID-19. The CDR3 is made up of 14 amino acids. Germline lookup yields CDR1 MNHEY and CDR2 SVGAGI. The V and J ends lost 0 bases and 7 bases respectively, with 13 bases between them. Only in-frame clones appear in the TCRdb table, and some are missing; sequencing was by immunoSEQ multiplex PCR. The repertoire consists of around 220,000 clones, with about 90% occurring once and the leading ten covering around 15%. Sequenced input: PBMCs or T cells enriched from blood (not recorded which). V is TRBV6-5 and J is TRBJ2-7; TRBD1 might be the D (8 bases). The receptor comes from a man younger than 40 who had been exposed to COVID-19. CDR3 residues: CASSYSGGTGEQYF. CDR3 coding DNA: TGTGCCAGCAGTTACTCGGGGGGGACAGGTGAGCAGTACTTC.